The rows below give T cell receptor beta chains drawn from one sample of a study of CD8+ T cells in alopecia areata. The table came from immunoSEQ multiplex PCR; TCRdb's copy has only in-frame clones and leaves some out. Here the sample spans 190,000 or so clones, roughly 64% being singletons. Sequencing was performed on CD8+ T cells sorted from blood, taken at week 24, from a patient treated with tofacitinib. The receptor set was obtained from a human donor with alopecia areata. Each CDR3 is given with its conserved first and last residue. The D gene is left open where the match is weak. Expanded clones are given a class, and other clones once, few, many or no size at all.

once	TRBV4-1	.	TRBJ2-1	11	TGCGCCAGCAGCCGAAACAATGAGCAGTTCTTC	CASSRNNEQFF
.	TRBV28	.	TRBJ2-7	14	TGTGCCAGCAGCATTATTGCGGGGTCCTACGAGCAGTACTTC	CASSIIAGSYEQYF
.	TRBV5-6	.	TRBJ2-7	12	TGTGCCAGCCGGTCGGGCTCCCTGGAGCAGTACTTC	CASRSGSLEQYF
.	TRBV7-9	.	TRBJ2-2	11	TGTGCCAGCGACAACCCCGGGGAGCTGTTTTTT	CASDNPGELFF
.	TRBV25-1	.	TRBJ2-3	13	TGTGCCAGCAGTGACGGGGAAACGGGGATCTGGTATTTT	CASSDGETGIWYF
.	TRBV30	.	TRBJ1-2	13	TGTGCCTGGCAGGGGAGCGGGGTCTATGGCTACACCTTC	CAWQGSGVYGYTF
.	TRBV29-1	.	TRBJ2-1	12	TGCAGCGTTGAGGGCCGGAACAATGAGCAGTTCTTC	CSVEGRNNEQFF
.	TRBV18	.	TRBJ2-7	11	TGTGCCAGCTCACCGGACTACGAGCAGTACTTC	CASSPDYEQYF
few	TRBV7-2	.	TRBJ1-1	11	TGTGCCAGCAGCTTAGGAACAGAAGCTTTCTTT	CASSLGTEAFF
.	TRBV4-1	TRBD2	TRBJ2-1	16	TGCGCCAGCGGATACCTATGGCGGGGGGTTGGGAATGAGCAGTTCTTC	CASGYLWRGVGNEQFF
.	TRBV7-9	TRBD1	TRBJ2-7	16	TGTGCCAGCAGCCTCCGCCCAAGCAGGGGGCTTGACGAGCAGTACTTC	CASSLRPSRGLDEQYF
.	TRBV30	TRBD2	TRBJ2-2	16	TGTGCCTGGACCGGACTAGCGGGGGGGCCCGGCGGGGAGCTGTTTTTT	CAWTGLAGGPGGELFF
.	TRBV9	.	TRBJ2-1	15	TGTGCCAGCAGCGGCAAGGGGGGCACTGGCAATGAGCAGTTCTTC	CASSGKGGTGNEQFF
.	TRBV2	TRBD1	TRBJ2-7	13	TGTGCCACAACGATCGGACAGGGTAACGAGCAGTACTTC	CATTIGQGNEQYF
once	TRBV30	.	TRBJ2-2	15	TGTGCCTGGAGTGGGCAGGGGGGAATCACCGGGGAGCTGTTTTTT	CAWSGQGGITGELFF
.	TRBV7-9	.	TRBJ1-1	12	TGTGCCAGCAGCCTGGGGGCAGGGGATGCTTTCTTT	CASSLGAGDAFF
.	TRBV29-1	TRBD1	TRBJ2-1	14	TGCAGCGTTCCTCCGACAGGGGCCTACAATGAGCAGTTCTTC	CSVPPTGAYNEQFF
few	TRBV7-9	.	TRBJ2-7	14	TGTGCCAGCAGCTTTGTCCAGGGCTCCTACGAGCAGTACTTC	CASSFVQGSYEQYF
few	TRBV10-3	.	TRBJ1-1	13	TGTGCCATCAGTGAGGTCGGGTCTACTGAAGCTTTCTTT	CAISEVGSTEAFF
.	TRBV30	.	TRBJ1-1	11	TGTGCCTATGTACAGGGTACTGAAGCTTTCTTT	CAYVQGTEAFF
.	TRBV29-1	.	TRBJ1-5	16	TGCAGCGTCTCGGTTGGGGGCTGGGCCGAGAATCAGCCCCAGCATTTT	CSVSVGGWAENQPQHF
.	TRBV14	TRBD1	TRBJ1-4	15	TGTGCCAGCAGCCAAGTCGGGACAGGGTCGGGAAAACTGTTTTTT	CASSQVGTGSGKLFF
few	TRBV5-1	.	TRBJ1-1	17	TGCGCCAGCAGCTTGGCACCCAATTTCATTGGGGACACTGAAGCTTTCTTT	CASSLAPNFIGDTEAFF
.	TRBV19	.	TRBJ1-5	14	TGTGCCAGTAGTTGGGCAGAAATATATCAGCCCCAGCATTTT	CASSWAEIYQPQHF